These T cell receptor beta chains were read from a single sample in a study of Ad26.COV2.S vaccination and SARS-CoV-2 variants. The assay was immunoSEQ multiplex PCR, and TCRdb's table has in-frame clones only and misses some. Here the sample spans 380,000 or so clones, about 80% being singletons. The sample was peripheral blood, taken in a trial of Ad26.COV2.S vaccine versus placebo. All receptors derive from a person aged 18-65 years who received the Ad26.COV2.S COVID-19 vaccine or a placebo. Both conserved end residues are part of each CDR3. D genes are given only for firm matches. Size is omitted from some rows. Given values are once, few, many or a class for expanded clones.

V,D,size,J,DNA,CDR3
TRBV19,-,-,TRBJ1-1,TGTGCCAGTAGTATTCTGGGGCAAAGCATTGAAGCTTTCTTT,CASSILGQSIEAFF
TRBV29-1,-,few,TRBJ1-2,TGCAGCGTTGAAGACGAGGACGCGGGCCGCTTCGGCTATGGCTACACCTTC,CSVEDEDAGRFGYGYTF
TRBV7-9,-,-,TRBJ1-4,TGTGCCAGCAGCTCGAGCAAGTTGGCAACTAATGAAAAACTGTTTTTT,CASSSSKLATNEKLFF
TRBV3-1/TRBV3-2,TRBD2,-,TRBJ2-7,TGTGCCAGCAGCCAAGCCACTAGCGGGTTAACCTACGAGCAGTACTTC,CASSQATSGLTYEQYF
TRBV7-9,TRBD2,-,TRBJ2-1,TGTGCCAGCAGCCGTACTAGCGGGGGGTCCAAAGAGCAGTTCTTC,CASSRTSGGSKEQFF
TRBV18,TRBD1,-,TRBJ2-2,TGTGCCAGCTCACCCGGGACAGGTCCGACCGGGGAGCTGTTTTTT,CASSPGTGPTGELFF
TRBV6-5,-,-,TRBJ1-1,TGTGCCAGCAGTCTGGACGGACCGTGGGAAGCTTTCTTT,CASSLDGPWEAFF
TRBV7-3,TRBD2,-,TRBJ2-1,TGTGCCAGCAGCTCTAGCGGGAGGGCCACAGAGCAGTTCTTC,CASSSSGRATEQFF
TRBV9,-,-,TRBJ1-2,TGTGCCAGCAGCGTACGGCCCTATACAGAAGATGGCTACACCTTC,CASSVRPYTEDGYTF
TRBV20-1,-,-,TRBJ2-7,TGCAGTGCCCCCTGGGGGTACGAGCAGTACTTC,CSAPWGYEQYF
TRBV5-1,TRBD1,-,TRBJ2-7,TGCGCCAGCAGCTGGGGACAGGGTAGTACCTACGAGCAGTACTTC,CASSWGQGSTYEQYF
TRBV6-4,-,-,TRBJ2-5,TGTGCCAGCAGTTCCGTGGCTCAAGAGACCCAGTACTTC,CASSSVAQETQYF
TRBV6-2/TRBV6-3,TRBD1,-,TRBJ1-2,TGTGCCAGCAGTAGAATCCGGGACAGGGAAAATGGCTACACCTTC,CASSRIRDRENGYTF
TRBV5-1,TRBD2,-,TRBJ2-2,TGCGCCAGCAGCTCCACTAGCGGGGGCAACACCGGGGAGCTGTTTTTT,CASSSTSGGNTGELFF
TRBV9,TRBD2,-,TRBJ2-1,TGTGCCAGCAGCACTAGCGGGGGCCACTACAATGAGCAGTTCTTC,CASSTSGGHYNEQFF
TRBV4-1,-,once,TRBJ1-2,TGCGCCAGCAGCCAAAAGGGAAGGAACCATGGCTACACCTTC,CASSQKGRNHGYTF
TRBV5-4,TRBD2,once,TRBJ2-3,TGTGCCAGCAGCCTCCCCCAGCGGGGGGTCCTAGATACGCAGTATTTT,CASSLPQRGVLDTQYF
TRBV5-6,TRBD1,-,TRBJ1-4,TGTGCCAGCAGCTTCGGACAGGCGACAACTAATGAAAAACTGTTTTTT,CASSFGQATTNEKLFF
TRBV6-5,-,once,TRBJ2-1,TGTGCCAGCAGACGAGACAAGTCCCGGGGGAAGGAGCAGTTCTTC,CASRRDKSRGKEQFF
TRBV5-4,-,-,TRBJ1-4,TGTGCCAGCAGCTTGGGGGGAAAGGGTAATGAAAAACTGTTTTTT,CASSLGGKGNEKLFF
TRBV9,-,-,TRBJ1-1,TGTGCCAGCAGCCCCCGGGTGAACACTGAAGCTTTCTTT,CASSPRVNTEAFF
TRBV18,-,-,TRBJ1-5,TGTGCCAGCTCACTCGCGTCAGGGGAAGGACAGCCCCAGCATTTT,CASSLASGEGQPQHF
TRBV11-3,-,-,TRBJ2-3,TGTGCCAGCAGCTCGAGACTAAGCACAGATACGCAGTATTTT,CASSSRLSTDTQYF
TRBV12-3/TRBV12-4,-,-,TRBJ1-2,TGTGCCAGCAGTTTAGGGAGGATCTATGGCTACACCTTC,CASSLGRIYGYTF
TRBV5-1,-,-,TRBJ2-3,TGCGCCAGCAGTGAACAGAGCACAGATACGCAGTATTTT,CASSEQSTDTQYF
TRBV2,-,-,TRBJ1-2,TGTGCCAGCAGTAGTTTGGGGAGAGTCTATGGCTACACCTTC,CASSSLGRVYGYTF
TRBV3-1/TRBV3-2,TRBD2,once,TRBJ2-2,TGTGCCAGCGATGGCCCAAGCGGGACTCTATCTCCCGGGGAGCTGTTTTTT,CASDGPSGTLSPGELFF
TRBV10-3,-,many,TRBJ2-3,TGTGCCATCAGTCAAGACCCGGGCCTGATAGTCGAGTTGGATACGCAGTATTTT,CAISQDPGLIVELDTQYF
TRBV4-3,-,-,TRBJ2-7,TGCGCCAGCAGCCAAGATTATGGTATAGCCCGCTTATCGGGGTTTACCTACGAGCAGTACTTC,CASSQDYGIARLSGFTYEQYF
TRBV7-3,-,few,TRBJ1-6,TGTGCCAGCAGCTTAAGGGCAGGGAATTCACCCCTCCACTTT,CASSLRAGNSPLHF
TRBV7-2,-,-,TRBJ2-6,TGTGCCAGCAGCTTAGCCTCGCCCGGGGCCAACGTCCTGACTTTC,CASSLASPGANVLTF
TRBV24-1,-,-,TRBJ2-7,TGTGCCACCTTTAACACGGGCCCCACGAGCTCCTACGAGCAGTACTTC,CATFNTGPTSSYEQYF
TRBV29-1,-,-,TRBJ1-2,TGCAGCGATTTTGGGACATCGGGGGGCTACACCTTC,CSDFGTSGGYTF
TRBV10-1,-,-,TRBJ1-5,TGCGCCAGCAAGGAAAAGGGAGAAGATCAGCCCCAGCATTTT,CASKEKGEDQPQHF
TRBV29-1,-,-,TRBJ2-5,TGCAGCGTTGATTGGTATCACGACCAAGAGACCCAGTACTTC,CSVDWYHDQETQYF
TRBV7-2,-,many,TRBJ2-1,TGTGCCAGCAGTGACCCTTTTGACGAGCAGTTCTTC,CASSDPFDEQFF
TRBV27,-,-,TRBJ1-1,TGTGCCAGCAGTTTCGAAGGGGGGCGAGAAGCTTTCTTT,CASSFEGGREAFF
TRBV7-9,-,-,TRBJ1-2,TGTGCCAGCAGCTTAGATCTAATTCGGGGCGATGGGGGCTACACCTTC,CASSLDLIRGDGGYTF
TRBV18,-,-,TRBJ1-2,TGTGCCAGCTCTCTGGAGCGGGGTTTGGAGGGCTACACCTTC,CASSLERGLEGYTF
TRBV2,TRBD1,-,TRBJ2-2,TGTGTCAGCAGTACACAGGGGGCCGGGAACACCGGGGAGCTGTTTTTT,CVSSTQGAGNTGELFF
TRBV7-2,-,-,TRBJ1-5,TGTGCCAGCAGCTTAGGCCTTTATAGCAATCAGCCCCAGCATTTT,CASSLGLYSNQPQHF
TRBV29-1,TRBD1,-,TRBJ2-1,TGCAGCGTTGAGAGGACAGGGGCTATTGAGCAGTTCTTC,CSVERTGAIEQFF
TRBV5-5,-,-,TRBJ1-2,TGTGCCAGCAGCTTGGAGGCGGCCGTTTCCTATGGCTACACCTTC,CASSLEAAVSYGYTF
TRBV11-2,-,-,TRBJ1-6,TGTGCCAGCAGCTTAGGGACAGCTTCATCACCCCTCCACTTT,CASSLGTASSPLHF
TRBV11-2,-,-,TRBJ1-1,TGTGCCAGCAGCCTCTTAGGGAACACTGAAGCTTTCTTT,CASSLLGNTEAFF
TRBV18,TRBD1,-,TRBJ1-1,TGTGCCAGCTCACCACAATCGGGACAGGGGACTGAAGCTTTCTTT,CASSPQSGQGTEAFF
TRBV3-1/TRBV3-2,TRBD2,-,TRBJ2-1,TGTGCCAGCAGCCACGCCCCTAGCGGGGTTCCGTACAATGAGCAGTTCTTC,CASSHAPSGVPYNEQFF
TRBV19,-,-,TRBJ1-6,TGTGCCAGTAGTATAGCCCGGGGGGGTCTCCTCCACTTT,CASSIARGGLLHF
TRBV20-1,-,-,TRBJ1-1,TGCAGTGCTGGACATAACACTGAAGCTTTCTTT,CSAGHNTEAFF
TRBV9,-,-,TRBJ1-3,TGTGCCAGCAGCGTAGACAGGTTCTCTGGAAACACCATATATTTT,CASSVDRFSGNTIYF
TRBV10-2,-,-,TRBJ1-1,TGCGCCAGCAGTGAGGTAGGGAGGATTGAAGCTTTCTTT,CASSEVGRIEAFF
TRBV3-1/TRBV3-2,TRBD1,-,TRBJ2-2,TGTGCCAGCAGCCGGGACAGGTTTTTTTGGAGGGGGGAGCTGTTTTTT,CASSRDRFFWRGELFF
TRBV5-1,-,-,TRBJ2-5,TGCGCCAGCAGTGGGGGGATCCAAGAGACCCAGTACTTC,CASSGGIQETQYF
TRBV10-3,-,-,TRBJ2-2,TGTGCCATCAGTGACAATACTAGAGCCGGGACCGGGGAGCTGTTTTTT,CAISDNTRAGTGELFF
TRBV7-2,-,-,TRBJ1-6,TGTGCCAGCAGTCCCGAGTGGGATTCACCCCTCCACTTT,CASSPEWDSPLHF
TRBV5-6,-,-,TRBJ1-2,TGTGCCAGCAGCCTCCGGTGGAACTATGGCTACACCTTC,CASSLRWNYGYTF